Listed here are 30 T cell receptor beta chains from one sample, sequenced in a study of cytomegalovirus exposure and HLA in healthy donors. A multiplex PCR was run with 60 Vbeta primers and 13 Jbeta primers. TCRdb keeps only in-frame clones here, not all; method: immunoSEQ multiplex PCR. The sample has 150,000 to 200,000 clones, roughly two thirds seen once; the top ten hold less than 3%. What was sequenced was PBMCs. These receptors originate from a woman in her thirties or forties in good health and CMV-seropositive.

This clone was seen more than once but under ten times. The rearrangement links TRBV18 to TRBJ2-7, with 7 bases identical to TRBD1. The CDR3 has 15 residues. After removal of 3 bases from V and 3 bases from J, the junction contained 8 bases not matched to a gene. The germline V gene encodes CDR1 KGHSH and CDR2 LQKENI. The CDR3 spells CASSPTISGGYEQYF. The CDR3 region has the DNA TGTGCCAGCTCACCCACCATATCAGGGGGCTACGAGCAGTACTTC. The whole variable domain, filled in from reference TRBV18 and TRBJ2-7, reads NAGVMQNPRHLVRRRGQEARLRCSPMKGHSHVYWYRQLPEEGLKFMVYLQKENIIDESGMPKERFSAEFPKEGPSILRIQQVVRGDSAAYFCASSPTISGGYEQYFGPGTRLTVT.

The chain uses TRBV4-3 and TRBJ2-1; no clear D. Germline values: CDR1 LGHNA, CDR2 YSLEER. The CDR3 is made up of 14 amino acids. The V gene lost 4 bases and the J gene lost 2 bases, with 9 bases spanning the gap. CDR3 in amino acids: CASSLFRTYNEQFF. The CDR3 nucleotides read TGCGCCAGCAGCCTGTTCAGGACCTACAATGAGCAGTTCTTC.

The CDR3 here is CSVGGGLNQPQHF. Here the CDR3 DNA reads TGCAGCGTTGGGGGGGGGCTCAATCAGCCCCAGCATTTT. J is TRBJ1-5 and V is TRBV29-1; possible D gene TRBD1, 6 bases. This CDR3 region has 13 residues. The germline V gene has CDR1 SQVTM and CDR2 ANQGSEA. The V gene lost 4 bases and the J gene lost 3 bases, with 10 bases spanning the gap.

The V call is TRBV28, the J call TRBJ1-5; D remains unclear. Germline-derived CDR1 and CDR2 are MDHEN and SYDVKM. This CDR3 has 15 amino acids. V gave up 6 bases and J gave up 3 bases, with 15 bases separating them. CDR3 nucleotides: TGTGCCAGCAGACCTAGCAAACCCGCCAATCAGCCCCAGCATTTT. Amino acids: CASRPSKPANQPQHF.

The CDR3 region is CASSLGGNEKLFF. The CDR3 region has the DNA TGTGCCAGCAGCTTAGGAGGGAATGAAAAACTGTTTTTT. The chain employs TRBV5-6 and TRBJ1-4; D ambiguous. The CDR3 extends over 13 amino acids. V lost 2 bases and J lost 5, with 7 bases in between. In germline, CDR1 is SGHDT, CDR2 YYEEEE.

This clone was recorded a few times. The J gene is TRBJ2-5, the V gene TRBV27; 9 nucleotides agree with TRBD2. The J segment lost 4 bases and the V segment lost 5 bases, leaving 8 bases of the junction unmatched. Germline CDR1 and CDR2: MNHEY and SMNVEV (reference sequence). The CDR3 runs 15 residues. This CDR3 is CASSTQRGVRETQYF. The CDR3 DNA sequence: TGTGCCAGCAGTACACAGCGGGGGGTACGAGAGACCCAGTACTTC.

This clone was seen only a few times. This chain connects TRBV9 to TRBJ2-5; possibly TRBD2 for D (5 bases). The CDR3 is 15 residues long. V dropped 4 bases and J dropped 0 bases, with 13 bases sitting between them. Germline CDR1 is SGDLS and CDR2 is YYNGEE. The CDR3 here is CASSSRGRDQETQYF. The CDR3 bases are TGTGCCAGCAGCTCCCGGGGTCGGGACCAAGAGACCCAGTACTTC.

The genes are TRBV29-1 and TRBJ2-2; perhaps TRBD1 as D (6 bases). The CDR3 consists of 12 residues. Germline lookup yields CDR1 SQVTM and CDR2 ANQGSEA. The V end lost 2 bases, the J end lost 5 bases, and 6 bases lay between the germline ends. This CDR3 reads CSVEQGTGELFF. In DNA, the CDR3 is TGCAGCGTTGAACAGGGGACCGGGGAGCTGTTTTTT.

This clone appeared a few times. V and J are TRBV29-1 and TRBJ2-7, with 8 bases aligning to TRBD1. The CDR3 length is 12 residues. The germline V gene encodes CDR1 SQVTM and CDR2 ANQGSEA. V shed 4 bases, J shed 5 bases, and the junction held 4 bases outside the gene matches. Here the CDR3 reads CSVATGDNEQYF. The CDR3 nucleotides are TGCAGCGTTGCGACAGGGGACAACGAGCAGTACTTC.

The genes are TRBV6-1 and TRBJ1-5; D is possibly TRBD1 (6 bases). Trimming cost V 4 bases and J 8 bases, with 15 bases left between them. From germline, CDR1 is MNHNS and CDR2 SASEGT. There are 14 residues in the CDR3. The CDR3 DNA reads TGTGCCAGCAGTGGCGGGGGCCCAGGTGAGCCCCAGCATTTT. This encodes CASSGGGPGEPQHF.

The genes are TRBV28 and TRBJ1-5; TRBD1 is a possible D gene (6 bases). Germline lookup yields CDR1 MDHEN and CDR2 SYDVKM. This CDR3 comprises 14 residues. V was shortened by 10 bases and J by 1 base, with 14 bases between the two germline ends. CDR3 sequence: CANSRTESNQPQHF. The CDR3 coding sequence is TGTGCCAACTCCCGGACAGAGAGCAATCAGCCCCAGCATTTT.

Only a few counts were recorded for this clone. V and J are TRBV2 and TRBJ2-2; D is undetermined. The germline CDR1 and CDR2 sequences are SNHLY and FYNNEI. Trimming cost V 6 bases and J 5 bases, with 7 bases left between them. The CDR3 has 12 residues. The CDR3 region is CASRAQTGELFF. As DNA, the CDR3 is TGTGCCAGCAGGGCCCAGACCGGGGAGCTGTTTTTT.

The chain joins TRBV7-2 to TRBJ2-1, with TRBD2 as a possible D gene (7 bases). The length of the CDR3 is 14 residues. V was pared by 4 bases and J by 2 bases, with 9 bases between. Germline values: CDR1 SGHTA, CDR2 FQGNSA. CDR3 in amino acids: CASSYGGPYNEQFF. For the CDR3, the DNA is TGTGCCAGCAGCTACGGGGGGCCCTACAATGAGCAGTTCTTC.

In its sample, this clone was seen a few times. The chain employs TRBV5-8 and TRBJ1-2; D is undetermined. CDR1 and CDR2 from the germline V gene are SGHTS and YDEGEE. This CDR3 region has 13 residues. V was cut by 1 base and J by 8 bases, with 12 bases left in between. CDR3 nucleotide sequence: TGTGCCAGCAGCTTGTCGGGGTTCGGCGGCTACACCTTC. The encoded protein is CASSLSGFGGYTF. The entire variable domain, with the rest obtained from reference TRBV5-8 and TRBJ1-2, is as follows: EAGVTQSPTHLIKTRGQQATLRCSPISGHTSVYWYQQALGLGLQFLLWYDEGEERNRGNFPPRFSGRQFPNYSSELNVNALELEDSALYLCASSLSGFGGYTFGSGTRLTVV.

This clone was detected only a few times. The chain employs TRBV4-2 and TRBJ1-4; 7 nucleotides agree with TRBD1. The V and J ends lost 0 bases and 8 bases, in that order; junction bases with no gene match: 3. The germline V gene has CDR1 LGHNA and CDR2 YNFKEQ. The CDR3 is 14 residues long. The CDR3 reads CASSQESQGEKLFF. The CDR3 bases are TGTGCCAGCAGCCAAGAGTCACAGGGGGAAAAACTGTTTTTT.

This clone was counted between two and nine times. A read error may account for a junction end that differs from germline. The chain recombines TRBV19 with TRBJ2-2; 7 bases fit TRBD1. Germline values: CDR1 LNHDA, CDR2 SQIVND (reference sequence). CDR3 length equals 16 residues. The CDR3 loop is CASSLETGTVPGELFF. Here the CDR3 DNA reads TGTGCCAGTAGTCTAGAGACCGGGACAGTACCCGGGGAGCTGTTTTTT.

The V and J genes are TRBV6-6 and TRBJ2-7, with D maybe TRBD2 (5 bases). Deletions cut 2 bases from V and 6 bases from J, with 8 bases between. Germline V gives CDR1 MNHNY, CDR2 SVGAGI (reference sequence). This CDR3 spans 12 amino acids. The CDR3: CASSYAGGEQYF. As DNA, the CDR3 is TGTGCCAGCAGTTACGCAGGAGGCGAGCAGTACTTC.

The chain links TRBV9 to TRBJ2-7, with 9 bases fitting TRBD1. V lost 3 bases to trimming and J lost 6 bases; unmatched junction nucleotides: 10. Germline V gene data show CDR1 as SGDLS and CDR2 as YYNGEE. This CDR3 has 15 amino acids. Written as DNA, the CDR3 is TGTGCCAGCAGCGCCTCACAGGGGGCGACCCGCGAGCAGTACTTC. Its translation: CASSASQGATREQYF. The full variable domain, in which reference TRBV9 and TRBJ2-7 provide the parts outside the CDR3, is DSGVTQTPKHLITATGQRVTLRCSPRSGDLSVYWYQQSLDQGLQFLIQYYNGEERAKGNILERFSAQQFPDLHSELNLSSLELGDSALYFCASSASQGATREQYFGPGTRLTVT.

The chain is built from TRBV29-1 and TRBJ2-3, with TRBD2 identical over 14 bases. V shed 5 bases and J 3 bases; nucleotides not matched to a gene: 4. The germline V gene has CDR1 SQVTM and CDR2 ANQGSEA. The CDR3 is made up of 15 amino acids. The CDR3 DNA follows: TGCAGCGTTTCCGGGACTAGCGGGAGAACAGATACGCAGTATTTT. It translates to CSVSGTSGRTDTQYF.

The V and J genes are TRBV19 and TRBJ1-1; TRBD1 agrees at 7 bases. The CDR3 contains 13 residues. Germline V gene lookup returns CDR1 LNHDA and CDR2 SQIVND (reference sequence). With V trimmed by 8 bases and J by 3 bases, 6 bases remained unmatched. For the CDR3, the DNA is TGTGCCAGTTCGTGGGACAGTCACACTGAAGCTTTCTTT. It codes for CASSWDSHTEAFF.

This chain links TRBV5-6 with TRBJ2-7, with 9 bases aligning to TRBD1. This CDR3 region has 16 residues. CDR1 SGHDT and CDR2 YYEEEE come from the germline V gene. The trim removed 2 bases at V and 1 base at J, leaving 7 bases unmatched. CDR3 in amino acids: CASSLGGDRGSYEQYF. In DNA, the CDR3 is TGTGCCAGCAGCTTAGGCGGAGACAGGGGGTCCTACGAGCAGTACTTC.

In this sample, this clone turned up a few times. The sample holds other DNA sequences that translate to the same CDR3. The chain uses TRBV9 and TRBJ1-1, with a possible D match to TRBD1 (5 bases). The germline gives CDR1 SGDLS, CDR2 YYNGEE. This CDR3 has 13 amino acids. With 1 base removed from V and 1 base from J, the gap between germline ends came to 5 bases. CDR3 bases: TGTGCCAGCAGCGTAAGGGGGAACACTGAAGCTTTCTTT. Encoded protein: CASSVRGNTEAFF.

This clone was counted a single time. Written as DNA, the CDR3 is TGTGCCAGCAGGGGGGGGGTGAGCACAGATACGCAGTATTTT. This translates into CASRGGVSTDTQYF. The J gene is TRBJ2-3, the V gene TRBV28; 7 nucleotides agree with TRBD2. The CDR3 is 14 amino acids. Unmatched junction bases numbered 3, after V lost 6 bases and J lost 0 bases. In germline, CDR1 is MDHEN, CDR2 SYDVKM. The full variable domain, its missing parts supplied by reference TRBV28 and TRBJ2-3, is DVKVTQSSRYLVKRTGEKVFLECVQDMDHENMFWYRQDPGLGLRLIYFSYDVKMKEKGDIPEGYSVSREKKERFSLILESASTNQTSMYLCASRGGVSTDTQYFGPGTRLTVL.

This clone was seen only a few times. The CDR3, as DNA: TGCGCCAGCAGCTTGGCGGGGGGACAGGACAATGAGCAGTTCTTC. Its translation: CASSLAGGQDNEQFF. This chain joins TRBV5-1 and TRBJ2-1, with D possibly being TRBD1 (8 bases). CDR1 is SGHRS and CDR2 is YFSETQ in the germline V gene. The CDR3 is made up of 15 amino acids. V dropped 0 bases and J dropped 5 bases, with 12 bases sitting between them. The entire variable domain, with the rest obtained from reference TRBV5-1 and TRBJ2-1, is as follows: KAGVTQTPRYLIKTRGQQVTLSCSPISGHRSVSWYQQTPGQGLQFLFEYFSETQRNKGNFPGRFSGRQFSNSRSEMNVSTLELGDSALYLCASSLAGGQDNEQFFGPGTRLTVL.

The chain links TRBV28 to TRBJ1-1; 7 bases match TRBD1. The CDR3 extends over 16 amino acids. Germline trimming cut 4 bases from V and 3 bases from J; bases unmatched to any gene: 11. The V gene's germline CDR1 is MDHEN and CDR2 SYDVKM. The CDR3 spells CASSSPRQGSYTEAFF. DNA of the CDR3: TGTGCCAGCAGTTCTCCCCGACAGGGTAGCTACACTGAAGCTTTCTTT.

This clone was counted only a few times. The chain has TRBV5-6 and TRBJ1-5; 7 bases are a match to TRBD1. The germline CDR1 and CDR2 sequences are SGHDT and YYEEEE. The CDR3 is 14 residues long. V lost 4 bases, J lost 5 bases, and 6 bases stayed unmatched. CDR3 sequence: CASSVTGEDQPQHF. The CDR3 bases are TGTGCCAGCAGCGTTACAGGGGAAGATCAGCCCCAGCATTTT.

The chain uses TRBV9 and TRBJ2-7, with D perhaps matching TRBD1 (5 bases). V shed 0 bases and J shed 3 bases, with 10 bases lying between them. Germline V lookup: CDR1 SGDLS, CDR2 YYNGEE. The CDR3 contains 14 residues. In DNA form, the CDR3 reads TGTGCCAGCAGCGTAGCTACAGGCAGCTACGAGCAGTACTTC. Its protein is CASSVATGSYEQYF.

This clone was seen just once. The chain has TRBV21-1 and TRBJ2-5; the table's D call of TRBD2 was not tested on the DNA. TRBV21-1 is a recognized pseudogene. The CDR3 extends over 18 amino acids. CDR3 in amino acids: CASSTLGLAEKYQETQYF. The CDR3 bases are TGTGCCAGCAGCACCTTGGGACTAGCGGAGAAGTACCAAGAGACCCAGTACTTC.

This chain's CDR3 is CASSRMASGGTYEQYF. The CDR3 DNA is TGTGCCAGTAGTAGGATGGCTAGCGGGGGGACCTACGAGCAGTACTTC. J is TRBJ2-7 and V is TRBV19; 11 bases line up with TRBD2. Germline CDR1 LNHDA, CDR2 SQIVND (reference sequence). CDR3 size: 16 residues. The J segment lost 2 bases and the V segment lost 4 bases, leaving 7 bases of the junction unmatched.

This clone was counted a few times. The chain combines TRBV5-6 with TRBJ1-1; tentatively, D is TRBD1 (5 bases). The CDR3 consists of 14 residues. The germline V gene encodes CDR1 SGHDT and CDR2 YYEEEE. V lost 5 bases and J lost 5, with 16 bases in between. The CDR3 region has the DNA TGTGCCAGCAGATCCGGGGGTTCTGGTACTGAAGCTTTCTTT. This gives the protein CASRSGGSGTEAFF.